The T cell receptor (beta chain) under discussion was sequenced for a study of cytomegalovirus exposure and HLA in healthy donors. Broader study findings: Upon later analysis, TCR association rates were observed to vary by HLA locus, being highest for DRB1 and lowest for HLA-C.

Both 60 Vbeta primers and 13 Jbeta primers went into the PCR. Clones were read by immunoSEQ multiplex PCR, and TCRdb kept only the in-frame ones, dropping some. The sample lists about 100,000 clones; around three quarters were seen once. Comments on this clone: The antigen is not known.

The receptor was derived from a man in his forties in good health and CMV-seronegative. The sequencing sample was made of PBMCs.

The CDR3 DNA reads TGTGCCAGCCAGGTAGCGACAGGGGGGGCTTTCTTT. It encodes CASQVATGGAFF. The rearrangement links TRBV25-1 to TRBJ1-1, with 9 bases identical to TRBD1. Trimming removed 8 bases from V and 11 bases from J; junction bases left unmatched: 9. The CDR3 has 12 residues. Per the germline V gene, CDR1 is MGHDK and CDR2 is SYGVNS.